The following is a TCR beta chain sequence with its context. Its matching antigen is unknown. The sample comes from a study of glioma-infiltrating T cells. Study results and caveats: Tissue and blood shared very few CDR3 sequences.

TCR alpha and beta CDR3 regions were amplified from RNA using iRepertoire nested multiplex PCR. One-step reverse transcription and amplification started from roughly 100-400 ng of tissue mRNA or PBMC total RNA. TCRdb independently ran MiXCR on the multiplex PCR reads; one entry per CDR3 protein. The sample has about 140,000 distinct CDR3 sequences; roughly 43% are singletons. This CDR3 comprises 15 residues. Germline loops: CDR1 MNHEY, CDR2 SVGEGT. V lost 0 bases and J lost 4; bases outside the gene matches: 2. Material: glioma tissue, nonneoplastic brain tissue, or PBMCs (not recorded which). The genes are TRBV6-2 or TRBV6-3 and TRBJ2-1, with 8 bases fitting TRBD2. This clonotype originated in a human donor with low-grade glioma or glioblastoma, undergoing nonglioma brain surgery, or in good health (not recorded which). In nucleotides, the CDR3 is TGTGCCAGCAGTTACTCGGGACTAGTATACAATGAGCAGTTCTTC. It specifies CASSYSGLVYNEQFF.